This T cell receptor beta chain comes out of a study of blood T cell repertoires in COVID-19 (dated by TCRdb to 2020 to 2022). About the full investigation: The collaborator samples originated in the United States, Italy and Spain and spanned the acute and convalescent phases of COVID-19. The material from the prospective study consisted of cDNA or gDNA derived from T cells, B-cell-depleted T cells, or PBMCs. Deeply sampled blood TCRbeta repertoires from subjects exposed to, actively infected with, or recovered from COVID-19 were included in the dataset. The repertoires were released in a freely available public database meant as a resource for research on the immune response to SARS-CoV-2. Samples came from the ongoing ImmuneRACE study (first 160 participants) plus 1,254 subjects from 6 global collaborators. The sample metadata nearly always contained a de-identified subject ID, COVID-19 status, age in years and sex. Where available, HLA class I and class II types were taken from metadata supplied by the sample provider and were not determined by assay-based typing. Paper-wide results and their limitations: The amount of clinical and demographic metadata varied by source and participant and was provided uncurated.

Whole blood was collected in K2EDTA tubes by collaborating institutions according to the institutions' own protocols. For TCRbeta analysis, collaborators shipped samples in one of three forms: frozen whole blood, isolated PBMCs, or DNA extracted from either of those sample types. About this clone: What this receptor recognizes is not known. Base qualities are not provided; no much larger clone lies one nucleotide away.

The immunoSEQ Assay, a bias-controlled multiplex PCR, was used to amplify TCRbeta CDR3 regions from genomic DNA. The paper's data handling went like this. The number of nucleated cells in each sample was estimated by amplification of reference gene primers within the assay. Sequence reads were collapsed and filtered to measure the absolute abundance of every unique TCRbeta CDR3 rearrangement. For each sample, productive Simpson clonality was calculated as the square root of Simpson's diversity index over productive rearrangements. Sourced from immuneACCESS, this table was stored by TCRdb with only in-frame sequences that have V and J called. A share of the clones is absent; for the studies checked, an unresolved V gene accounts for under half, and the remainder has no known explanation. The V and J calls and clone size were taken over from that table, and D and trimming were inferred from the DNA. For this sample there are about 250,000 clones; 84% appear just once. Less than 4.5% of the sample rests with the top ten.

Input material: peripheral blood. This receptor was taken from a man aged 50 to 60 with acute or convalescent COVID-19.

In nucleotide form, the sequence is TGTGCCAGCAGCTTGCAGTATAATTCACCCCTCCACTTT. It specifies CASSLQYNSPLHF. The V and J genes are TRBV11-3 and TRBJ1-6; no D gene call is confident. Cut back by 3 bases and 4 bases, the V and J ends lie 4 bases apart. CDR1 SGHNT and CDR2 YENEEA were looked up in the germline V gene. Inclusive of the bounding cysteine and phenylalanine, the CDR3 is 13 residues long. CDR3 DNA is the only sequence kept; it has 39 bases, read in frame from the first base.